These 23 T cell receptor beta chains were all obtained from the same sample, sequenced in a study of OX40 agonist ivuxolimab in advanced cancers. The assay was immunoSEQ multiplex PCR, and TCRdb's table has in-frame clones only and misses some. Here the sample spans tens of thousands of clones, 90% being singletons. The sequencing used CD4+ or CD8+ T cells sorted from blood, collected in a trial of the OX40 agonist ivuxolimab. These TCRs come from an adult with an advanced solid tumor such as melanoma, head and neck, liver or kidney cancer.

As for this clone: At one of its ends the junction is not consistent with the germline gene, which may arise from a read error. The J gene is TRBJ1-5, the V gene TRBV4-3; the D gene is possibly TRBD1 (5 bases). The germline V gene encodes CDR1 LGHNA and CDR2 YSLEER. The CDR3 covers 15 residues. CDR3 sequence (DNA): TGCGCCAGCAGTCAAGGGTGGGGGGGAAATCAGCCCCAGCATTTT. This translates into CASSQGWGGNQPQHF.

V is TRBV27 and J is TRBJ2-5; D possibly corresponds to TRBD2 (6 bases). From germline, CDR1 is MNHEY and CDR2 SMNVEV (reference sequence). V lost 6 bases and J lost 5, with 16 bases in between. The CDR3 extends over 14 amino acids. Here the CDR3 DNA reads TGTGCCAGCAGGACTCAGGGAGGTTGGGAGACCCAGTACTTC. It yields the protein CASRTQGGWETQYF.

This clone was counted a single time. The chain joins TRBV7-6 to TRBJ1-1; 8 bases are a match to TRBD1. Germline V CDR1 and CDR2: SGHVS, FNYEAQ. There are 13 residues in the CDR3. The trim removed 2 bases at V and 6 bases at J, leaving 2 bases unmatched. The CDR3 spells CASSLKQGAEAFF. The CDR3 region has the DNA TGTGCCAGCAGCTTAAAACAGGGGGCTGAAGCTTTCTTT. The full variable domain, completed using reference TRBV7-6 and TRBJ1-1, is GAGVSQSPRYKVTKRGQDVALRCDPISGHVSLYWYRQALGQGPEFLTYFNYEAQQDKSGLPNDRFSAERPEGSISTLTIQRTEQRDSAMYRCASSLKQGAEAFFGQGTRLTVV.

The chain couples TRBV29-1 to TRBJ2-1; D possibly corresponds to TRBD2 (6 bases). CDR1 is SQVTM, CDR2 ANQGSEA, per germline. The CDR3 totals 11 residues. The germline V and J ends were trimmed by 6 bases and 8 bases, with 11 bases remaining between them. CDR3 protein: CSVTSPDEQFF. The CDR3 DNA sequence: TGCAGCGTAACTAGCCCCGATGAGCAGTTCTTC.

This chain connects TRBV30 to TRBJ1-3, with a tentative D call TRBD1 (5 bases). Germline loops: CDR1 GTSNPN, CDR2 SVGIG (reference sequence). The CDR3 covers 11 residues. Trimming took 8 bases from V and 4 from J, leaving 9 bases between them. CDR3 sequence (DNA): TGTGCCCAGGGCTGGGGAAACACCATATATTTT. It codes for CAQGWGNTIYF. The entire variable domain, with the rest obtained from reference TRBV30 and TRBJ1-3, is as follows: SQTIHQWPATLVQPVGSPLSLECTVEGTSNPNLYWYRQAAGRGLQLLFYSVGIGQISSEVPQNLSASRPQDRQFILSSKKLLLSDSGFYLCAQGWGNTIYFGEGSWLTVV.

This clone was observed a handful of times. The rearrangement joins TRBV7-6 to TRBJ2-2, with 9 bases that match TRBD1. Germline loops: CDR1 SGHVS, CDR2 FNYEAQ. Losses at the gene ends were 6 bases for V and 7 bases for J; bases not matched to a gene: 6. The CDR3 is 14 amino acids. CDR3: CASSVDRGVGELFF. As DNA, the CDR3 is TGTGCCAGCAGTGTCGACAGGGGGGTCGGGGAGCTGTTTTTT.

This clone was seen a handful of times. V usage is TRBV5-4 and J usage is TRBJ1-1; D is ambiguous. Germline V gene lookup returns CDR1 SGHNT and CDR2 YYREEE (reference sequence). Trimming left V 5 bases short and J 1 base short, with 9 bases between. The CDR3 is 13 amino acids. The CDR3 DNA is TGTGCCAGCAGTTTGTCGAGGAACACTGAAGCTTTCTTT. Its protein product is CASSLSRNTEAFF. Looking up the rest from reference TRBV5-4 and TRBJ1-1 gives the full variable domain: ETGVTQSPTHLIKTRGQQVTLRCSSQSGHNTVSWYQQALGQGPQFIFQYYREEENGRGNFPPRFSGLQFPNYSSELNVNALELDDSALYLCASSLSRNTEAFFGQGTRLTVV.

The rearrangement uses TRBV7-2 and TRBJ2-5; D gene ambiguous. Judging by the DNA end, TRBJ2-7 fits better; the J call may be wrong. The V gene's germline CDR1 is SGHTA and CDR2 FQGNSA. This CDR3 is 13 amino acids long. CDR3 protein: CASSLETLGEQYF. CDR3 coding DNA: TGTGCCAGCAGCTTAGAAACGCTGGGCGAGCAGTACTTC.

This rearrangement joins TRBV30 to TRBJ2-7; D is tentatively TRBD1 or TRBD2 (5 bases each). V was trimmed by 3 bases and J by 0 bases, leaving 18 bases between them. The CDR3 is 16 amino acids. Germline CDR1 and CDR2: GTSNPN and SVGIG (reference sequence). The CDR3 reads CAWRVTSPGLSYEQYF. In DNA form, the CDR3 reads TGTGCCTGGAGGGTAACCTCCCCGGGGCTCTCCTACGAGCAGTACTTC.

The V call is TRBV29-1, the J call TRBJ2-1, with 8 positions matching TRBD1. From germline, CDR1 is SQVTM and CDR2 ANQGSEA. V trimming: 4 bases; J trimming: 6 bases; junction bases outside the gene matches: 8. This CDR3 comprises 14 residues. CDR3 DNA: TGCAGCGTTGTCGGGACAGGTTTAGGCAATGAGCAGTTCTTC. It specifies CSVVGTGLGNEQFF.

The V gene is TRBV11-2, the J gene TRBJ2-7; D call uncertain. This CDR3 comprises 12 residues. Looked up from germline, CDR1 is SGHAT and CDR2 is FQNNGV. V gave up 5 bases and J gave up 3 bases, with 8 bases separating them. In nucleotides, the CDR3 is TGTGCCAGCAGCCCAGGTAACTACGAGCAGTACTTC. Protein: CASSPGNYEQYF.

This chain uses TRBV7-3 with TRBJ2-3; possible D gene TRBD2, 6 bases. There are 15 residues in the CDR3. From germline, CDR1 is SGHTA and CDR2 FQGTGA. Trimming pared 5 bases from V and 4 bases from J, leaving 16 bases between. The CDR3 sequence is CASSELAGWSDTQYF. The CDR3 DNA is TGTGCCAGCAGCGAGTTGGCGGGATGGTCAGATACGCAGTATTTT.

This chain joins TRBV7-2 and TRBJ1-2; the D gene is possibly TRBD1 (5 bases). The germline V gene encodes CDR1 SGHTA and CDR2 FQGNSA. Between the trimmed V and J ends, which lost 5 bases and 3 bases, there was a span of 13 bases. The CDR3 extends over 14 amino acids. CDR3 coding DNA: TGTGCCAGCAGCATCAGATCACAGGACTATGGCTACACCTTC. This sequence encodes CASSIRSQDYGYTF. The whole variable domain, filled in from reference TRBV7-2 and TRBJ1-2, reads GAGVSQSPSNKVTEKGKDVELRCDPISGHTALYWYRQSLGQGLEFLIYFQGNSAPDKSGLPSDRFSAERTGGSVSTLTIQRTQQEDSAVYLCASSIRSQDYGYTFGSGTRLTVV.

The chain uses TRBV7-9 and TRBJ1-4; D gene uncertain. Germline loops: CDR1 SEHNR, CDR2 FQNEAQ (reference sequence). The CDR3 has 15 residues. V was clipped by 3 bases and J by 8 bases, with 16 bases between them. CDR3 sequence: CASSFGEGGREKLFF. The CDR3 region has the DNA TGTGCCAGCAGCTTCGGAGAAGGAGGGAGGGAAAAACTGTTTTTT.

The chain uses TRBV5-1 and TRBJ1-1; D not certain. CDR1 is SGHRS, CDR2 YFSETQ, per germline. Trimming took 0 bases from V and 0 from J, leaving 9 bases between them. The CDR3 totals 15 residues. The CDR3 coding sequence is TGCGCCAGCAGCTTGGGCACGACGGTGAACACTGAAGCTTTCTTT. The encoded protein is CASSLGTTVNTEAFF. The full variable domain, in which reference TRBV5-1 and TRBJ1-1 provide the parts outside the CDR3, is KAGVTQTPRYLIKTRGQQVTLSCSPISGHRSVSWYQQTPGQGLQFLFEYFSETQRNKGNFPGRFSGRQFSNSRSEMNVSTLELGDSALYLCASSLGTTVNTEAFFGQGTRLTVV.

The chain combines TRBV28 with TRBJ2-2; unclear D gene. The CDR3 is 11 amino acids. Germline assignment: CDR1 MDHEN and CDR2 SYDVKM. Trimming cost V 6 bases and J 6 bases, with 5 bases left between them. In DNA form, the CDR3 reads TGTGCCAGCAGCCCCCCCGGGGAGCTGTTTTTT. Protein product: CASSPPGELFF. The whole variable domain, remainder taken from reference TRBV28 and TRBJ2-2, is DVKVTQSSRYLVKRTGEKVFLECVQDMDHENMFWYRQDPGLGLRLIYFSYDVKMKEKGDIPEGYSVSREKKERFSLILESASTNQTSMYLCASSPPGELFFGEGSRLTVL.

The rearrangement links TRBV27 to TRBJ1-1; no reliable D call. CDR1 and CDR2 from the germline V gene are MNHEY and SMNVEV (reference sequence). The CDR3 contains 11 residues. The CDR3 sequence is CVGWPPPEAFF. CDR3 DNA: TGTGTAGGTTGGCCTCCCCCTGAAGCTTTCTTT.

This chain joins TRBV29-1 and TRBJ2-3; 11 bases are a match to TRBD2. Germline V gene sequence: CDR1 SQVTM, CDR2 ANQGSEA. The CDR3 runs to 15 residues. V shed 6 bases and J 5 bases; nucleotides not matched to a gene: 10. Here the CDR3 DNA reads TGCAGCGTGGGAACCCTAGCGGGAGGCGTAGATACGCAGTATTTT. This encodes CSVGTLAGGVDTQYF.

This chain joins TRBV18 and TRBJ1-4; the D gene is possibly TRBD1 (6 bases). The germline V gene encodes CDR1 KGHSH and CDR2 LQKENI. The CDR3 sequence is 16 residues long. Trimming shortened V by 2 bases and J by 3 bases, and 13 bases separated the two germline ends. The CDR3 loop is CASSPLQGRPNEKLFF. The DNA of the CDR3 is TGTGCCAGCTCACCATTACAGGGTAGACCTAATGAAAAACTGTTTTTT.

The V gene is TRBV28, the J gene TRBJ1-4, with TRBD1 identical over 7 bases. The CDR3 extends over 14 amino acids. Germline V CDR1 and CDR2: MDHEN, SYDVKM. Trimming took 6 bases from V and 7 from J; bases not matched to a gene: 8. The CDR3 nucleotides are TGTGCCAGCAGGTCACAGGGGAACGGTGAAAAACTGTTTTTT. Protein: CASRSQGNGEKLFF.

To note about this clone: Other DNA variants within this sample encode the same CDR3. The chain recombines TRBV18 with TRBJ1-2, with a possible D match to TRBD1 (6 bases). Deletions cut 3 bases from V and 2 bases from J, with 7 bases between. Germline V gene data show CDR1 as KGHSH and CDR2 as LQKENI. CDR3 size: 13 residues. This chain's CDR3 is CASSPQGNYGYTF. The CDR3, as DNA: TGTGCCAGCTCACCCCAGGGGAACTATGGCTACACCTTC.

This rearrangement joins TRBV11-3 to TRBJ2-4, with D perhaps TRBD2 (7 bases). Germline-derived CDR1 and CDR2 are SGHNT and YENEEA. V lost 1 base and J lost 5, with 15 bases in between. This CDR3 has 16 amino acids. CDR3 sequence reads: CASSLGGGGIENIQYF. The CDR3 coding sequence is TGTGCCAGCAGCTTAGGAGGGGGAGGGATTGAAAACATTCAGTACTTC.

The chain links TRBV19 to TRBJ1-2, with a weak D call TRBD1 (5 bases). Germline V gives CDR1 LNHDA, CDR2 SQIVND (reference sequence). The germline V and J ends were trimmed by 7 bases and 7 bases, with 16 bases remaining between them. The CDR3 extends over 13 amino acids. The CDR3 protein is CASTPSGGFGYTF. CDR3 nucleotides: TGTGCCAGTACCCCAAGTGGGGGATTTGGCTACACCTTC.